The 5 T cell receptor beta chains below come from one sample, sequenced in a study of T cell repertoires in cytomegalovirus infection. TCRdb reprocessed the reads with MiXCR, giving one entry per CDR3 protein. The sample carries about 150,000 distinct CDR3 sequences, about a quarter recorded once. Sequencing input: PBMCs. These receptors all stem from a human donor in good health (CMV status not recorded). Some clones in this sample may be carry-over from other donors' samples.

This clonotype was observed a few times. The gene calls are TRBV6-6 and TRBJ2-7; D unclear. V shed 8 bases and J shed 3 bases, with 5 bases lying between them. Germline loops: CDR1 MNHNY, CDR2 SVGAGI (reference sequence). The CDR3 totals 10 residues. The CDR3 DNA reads TGTGCCAGCGCCGACTACGAGCAGTACTTC. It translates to CASADYEQYF.

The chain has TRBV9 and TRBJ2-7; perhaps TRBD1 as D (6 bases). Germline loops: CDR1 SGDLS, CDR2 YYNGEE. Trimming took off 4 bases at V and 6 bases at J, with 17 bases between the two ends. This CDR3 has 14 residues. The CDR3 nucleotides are TGTGCCAGCAGCCGAACAGGGCGTGTATCCGAGCAGTACTTC. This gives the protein CASSRTGRVSEQYF.

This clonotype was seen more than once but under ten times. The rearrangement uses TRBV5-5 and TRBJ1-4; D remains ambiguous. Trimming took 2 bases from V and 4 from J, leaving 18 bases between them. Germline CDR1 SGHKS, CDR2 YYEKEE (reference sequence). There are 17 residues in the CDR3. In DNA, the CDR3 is TGTGCCAGCAGCTTTGGGATTTCGTCCGGGGATAATGAAAAACTGTTTTTT. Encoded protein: CASSFGISSGDNEKLFF. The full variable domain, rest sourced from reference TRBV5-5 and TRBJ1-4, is DAGVTQSPTHLIKTRGQQVTLRCSPISGHKSVSWYQQVLGQGPQFIFQYYEKEERGRGNFPDRFSARQFPNYSSELNVNALLLGDSALYLCASSFGISSGDNEKLFFGSGTQLSVL.

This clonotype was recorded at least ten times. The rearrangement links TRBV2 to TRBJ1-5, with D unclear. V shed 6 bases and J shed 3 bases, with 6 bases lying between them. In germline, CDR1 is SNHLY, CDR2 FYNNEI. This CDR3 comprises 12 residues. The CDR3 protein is CASRNSNQPQHF. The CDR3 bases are TGTGCCAGCAGGAACTCCAATCAGCCCCAGCATTTT.

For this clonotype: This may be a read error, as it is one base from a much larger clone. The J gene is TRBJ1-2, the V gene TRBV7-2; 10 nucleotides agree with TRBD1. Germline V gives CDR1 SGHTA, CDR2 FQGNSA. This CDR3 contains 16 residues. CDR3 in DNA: TGTCCCAGCAGCTTAGCCGGGACAGGGGTTAACTATGGCTACACCTTC. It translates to CPSSLAGTGVNYGYTF.